The 29 T cell receptor beta chains below all came from one sample that was sequenced in a study of blood T cells in healthy people across ages (dated by TCRdb to the mid-2010s). Libraries were constructed by 5' RACE. The run used an Illumina HiSeq 2500. A second PCR of 7 to 11 cycles was run with a J-beta primer mix and a sample-barcoded 5' primer. TCRdb itself trimmed the public reads at Q25 with fastp, ran MiXCR and retained productive beta chains. Rows matching on CDR3 protein sequence are summarized as one entry with the most common DNA and genes. The sample table records 550,000 to 750,000 distinct CDR3 sequences; around a fifth of these occur just once. The ten largest clones take up roughly 3.6% of the sample. Sequencing was done on a sample of blood. The receptors were sampled from a man aged 70 or older in good health.

With respect to this clonotype: This may be a read error, as it is one base from a much larger clone. The V call is TRBV7-2, the J call TRBJ2-5, with a weak D call TRBD2 (5 bases). This CDR3 contains 11 residues. CDR1 is SGHTA, CDR2 FQGNSA, per germline. The CDR3 sequence: CANSTTRAQYF. CDR3 sequence (DNA): TGTGCCAACAGCACCACTAGGGCCCAGTACTTC. Together with reference TRBV7-2 and TRBJ2-5, the CDR3 gives the full variable domain: GAGVSQSPSNKVTEKGKDVELRCDPISGHTALYWYRQSLGQGLEFLIYFQGNSAPDKSGLPSDRFSAERTGGSVSTLTIQRTQQEDSAVYLCANSTTRAQYFGPGTRLLVL.

This chain connects TRBV28 to TRBJ1-2; TRBD1 is a possible D gene (5 bases). This CDR3 has 15 residues. Trimming took off 3 bases at V and 6 bases at J, with 17 bases between the two ends. Germline CDR1 is MDHEN and CDR2 is SYDVKM. The CDR3 DNA reads as TGTGCCAGCAGTTTTCCCTTCCTGGGGACGCATGGCTACACCTTC. This codes for CASSFPFLGTHGYTF.

This clonotype occurred a few times. The chain employs TRBV6-1 and TRBJ2-2; 15 bases fit TRBD2. The germline V gene has CDR1 MNHNS and CDR2 SASEGT. The CDR3 contains 17 residues. The V and J ends lost 5 bases and 6 bases, in that order; junction bases with no gene match: 7. CDR3 DNA: TGTGCCAGCAGTAGGACTAGCGGGAGGGCCCCCCCCGGGGAGCTGTTTTTT. This codes for CASSRTSGRAPPGELFF.

This chain connects TRBV23-1 to TRBJ2-5; TRBD2 might be the D (6 bases). The J call is doubtful: the DNA matches TRBJ2-7 better. TRBV23-1 is annotated as an ORF whose role is uncertain. The CDR3 extends over 16 amino acids. This chain's CDR3 is CASSQCSFGDCYEQYF. The CDR3 DNA follows: TGCGCCAGCAGTCAATGTAGTTTCGGGGACTGCTACGAGCAGTACTTC.

This chain links TRBV7-2 with TRBJ2-7, with D possibly TRBD2 on 5 matching bases. The CDR3 is 14 residues long. In germline, CDR1 is SGHTA, CDR2 FQGNSA. V lost 5 bases and J 6 bases, leaving 17 bases between the germline ends. CDR3 loop: CASSPTRESAEQYF. For the CDR3, the DNA is TGTGCCAGCAGCCCAACCCGGGAATCGGCCGAGCAGTACTTC.

Only a few counts were recorded for this clonotype. The gene calls are TRBV28 and TRBJ2-7, with TRBD1 matching 7 bases. In germline, CDR1 is MDHEN, CDR2 SYDVKM. Trimming removed 2 bases from V and 4 bases from J; junction bases left unmatched: 8. This CDR3 is built from 15 residues. The CDR3 sequence: CASSLEGANTYEQYF. CDR3 in DNA: TGTGCCAGCAGTTTAGAGGGGGCGAACACTTACGAGCAGTACTTC.

J is TRBJ2-5 and V is TRBV29-1; TRBD2 matches at 9 bases. V lost 3 bases to trimming and J lost 5 bases; unmatched junction nucleotides: 13. The CDR3 runs to 16 residues. The germline CDR1 and CDR2 sequences are SQVTM and ANQGSEA. This CDR3 reads CSVDYSRLAVGETQYF. CDR3 DNA: TGCAGCGTTGATTACTCCCGACTAGCGGTGGGGGAGACCCAGTACTTC. Combining the CDR3 with reference TRBV29-1 and TRBJ2-5 gives the whole variable domain SAVISQKPSRDICQRGTSLTIQCQVDSQVTMMFWYRQQPGQSLTLIATANQGSEATYESGFVIDKFPISRPNLTFSTLTVSNMSPEDSSIYLCSVDYSRLAVGETQYFGPGTRLLVL.

The CDR3: CASSRRSQETQYF. CDR3 coding DNA: TGTGCCAGCAGTCGGAGGTCCCAAGAGACCCAGTACTTC. The V and J genes are TRBV12-3 or TRBV12-4 and TRBJ2-5; the D gene is possibly TRBD2 (5 bases). The CDR3 loop spans 13 amino acids. V lost 5 bases to trimming and J lost 1 base, with 8 bases between them.

The chain is built from TRBV29-1 and TRBJ2-1; D call uncertain. CDR3 size: 11 residues. Trimming left V 5 bases short and J 5 bases short, with 7 bases between. Germline V gene lookup returns CDR1 SQVTM and CDR2 ANQGSEA. In DNA form, the CDR3 reads TGCAGCGTTTATGACAACAATGAGCAGTTCTTC. Its translation: CSVYDNNEQFF.

CDR3 residues: CASRELGQSDTQYF. Written as DNA, the CDR3 is TGTGCCAGCAGGGAACTCGGACAGTCAGATACGCAGTATTTT. The gene calls are TRBV2 and TRBJ2-3; possibly TRBD1 for D (6 bases). The CDR3 runs to 14 residues. The V and J ends lost 6 bases and 4 bases respectively, with 14 bases between them. Looked up from germline, CDR1 is SNHLY and CDR2 is FYNNEI.

The chain is built from TRBV6-1 and TRBJ2-1, with TRBD1 matching 9 bases. Germline V gene lookup returns CDR1 MNHNS and CDR2 SASEGT. The CDR3 is 14 amino acids. V gave up 5 bases and J gave up 8 bases; unmatched junction bases: 7. The CDR3 protein is CASSNRDRVYEQFF. The DNA for the CDR3 is TGTGCCAGCAGTAACCGGGACAGGGTTTATGAGCAGTTCTTC.

CDR3: CASSFKGDRGETQYF. CDR3 in DNA: TGTGCCAGCAGTTTCAAAGGGGACAGGGGCGAGACCCAGTACTTC. The genes are TRBV27 and TRBJ2-5; 10 bases fit TRBD1. From germline, CDR1 is MNHEY and CDR2 SMNVEV (reference sequence). The ends lost 3 bases at V and 5 bases at J; junction bases unmatched: 6. CDR3 length equals 15 residues.

The chain's CDR3 is CASSLGVIAGGVSSYNEQFF. Here the CDR3 DNA reads TGTGCCAGCAGCTTAGGGGTAATAGCGGGAGGCGTGAGCTCCTACAATGAGCAGTTCTTC. The rearrangement uses TRBV7-8 and TRBJ2-1; 10 nucleotides align to TRBD2. CDR1 is SGHVS and CDR2 is FQNEAQ in the germline V gene. The CDR3 loop spans 20 amino acids. V dropped 1 base and J dropped 0; count of bases not matched to a gene: 12.

With regard to this clonotype: A much larger clone lies a single base off, so this may be a read error. CDR3 nucleotide sequence: TGCAGTGCTAGAGATAGCGGGAGGGCCCCAGATACGCAGTATTTT. Encoded protein: CSARDSGRAPDTQYF. V and J are TRBV20-1 and TRBJ2-3, with 11 positions matching TRBD2. Germline-derived CDR1 and CDR2 are DFQATT and SNEGSKA (reference sequence). The CDR3 is made up of 15 amino acids. V lost 0 bases, J lost 4 bases, and 3 bases stayed unmatched.

The V call is TRBV9, the J call TRBJ2-5, with a weak D call TRBD1 (6 bases). Germline loops: CDR1 SGDLS, CDR2 YYNGEE. Trimming took off 4 bases at V and 3 bases at J, with 13 bases between the two ends. This CDR3 has 14 residues. The CDR3 DNA sequence: TGTGCCAGCAGCTCCTCGACAGGTGAAGAGACCCAGTACTTC. Translating gives CASSSSTGEETQYF.

This clonotype was detected ten times or more. The J gene is TRBJ2-5, the V gene TRBV11-2, with no clear D. The CDR3 sequence is 15 residues long. V shed 5 bases and J shed 2 bases, with 15 bases lying between them. Germline CDR1 SGHAT, CDR2 FQNNGV. In DNA, the CDR3 is TGTGCCAGCAGCGTACTCTGGGAAGAACAAGAGACCCAGTACTTC. This encodes CASSVLWEEQETQYF.

This rearrangement joins TRBV28 to TRBJ2-5, with D possibly matching TRBD1 (6 bases). Gene TRBJ2-1 matches the end of the DNA better, so the J call may be wrong. Per germline, CDR1 MDHEN and CDR2 SYDVKM. CDR3 length: 14 residues. CDR3 region: CASSLFRGRNEQFF. CDR3 nucleotide sequence: TGTGCCAGCAGTTTATTCAGGGGCCGGAATGAGCAGTTCTTC.

This sequence joins TRBV7-9 and TRBJ2-1; TRBD1 might be the D (5 bases). The CDR3 is 13 residues long. Trimming took 5 bases from V and 8 from J, leaving 13 bases between them. Germline V gives CDR1 SEHNR, CDR2 FQNEAQ (reference sequence). This chain's CDR3 is CASSPLPRDEQFF. Here the CDR3 DNA reads TGTGCCAGCAGCCCCCTTCCCAGGGATGAGCAGTTCTTC. Variable domain in full (rest from reference TRBV7-9 and TRBJ2-1): DTGVSQNPRHKITKRGQNVTFRCDPISEHNRLYWYRQTLGQGPEFLTYFQNEAQLEKSRLLSDRFSAERPKGSFSTLEIQRTEQGDSAMYLCASSPLPRDEQFFGPGTRLTVL.

This clonotype was seen more than once but under ten times. A much larger clonotype is one base distant, so this may be a read error. This chain joins TRBV4-1 and TRBJ2-5; the match to TRBD1 covers 8 bases. This CDR3 is built from 11 residues. Germline V lookup: CDR1 MGHRA, CDR2 YSYEKL. Here the CDR3 reads CASSRGQGKFF. The CDR3 region has the DNA TGCGCCAGCAGCCGAGGACAGGGAAAGTTCTTC.

The V and J genes are TRBV25-1 and TRBJ2-2; TRBD2 aligns across 9 bases. The CDR3 totals 14 residues. Germline values: CDR1 MGHDK, CDR2 SYGVNS. V lost 9 bases, J lost 5 bases, and 7 bases stayed unmatched. The chain's CDR3 is CASQLAGVTGELFF. The CDR3, as DNA: TGTGCCAGTCAGTTAGCGGGAGTGACCGGGGAGCTGTTTTTT. Full variable domain (rest looked up from reference TRBV25-1 and TRBJ2-2): EADIYQTPRYLVIGTGKKITLECSQTMGHDKMYWYQQDPGMELHLIHYSYGVNSTEKGDLSSESTVSRIRTEHFPLTLESARPSHTSQYLCASQLAGVTGELFFGEGSRLTVL.

This clonotype was counted at least ten times. The chain combines TRBV4-3 with TRBJ1-2; perhaps TRBD1 as D (6 bases). Germline V CDR1 and CDR2: LGHNA, YSLEER. The CDR3 contains 13 residues. The V and J ends lost 3 bases and 6 bases respectively, with 11 bases between them. CDR3 protein: CASSQSRGDGYTF. DNA of the CDR3: TGCGCCAGCAGCCAGAGCAGGGGTGATGGCTACACCTTC.

As for this clonotype: This clone may be a read error of a much larger clone one base away. J is TRBJ2-7 and V is TRBV4-1, with 9 bases fitting TRBD2. CDR1 and CDR2 (germline): MGHRA, YSYEKL. The CDR3 has 16 residues. V dropped 1 base and J dropped 0; count of bases not matched to a gene: 4. CDR3 sequence reads: CASSQAMTSGSYEQYF. CDR3 nucleotides: TGCGCCAGCAGCCAAGCGATGACTAGCGGCTCCTACGAGCAGTACTTC.

This clonotype was seen only once. The chain has TRBV29-1 and TRBJ2-1, with 9 bases that match TRBD2. The CDR3 covers 16 residues. After removal of 3 bases from V and 0 bases from J, the junction contained 6 bases not matched to a gene. Per germline, CDR1 SQVTM and CDR2 ANQGSEA. The CDR3 DNA sequence: TGCAGCGTTGAGCCTAGCGGGGCAAGCTCCTACAATGAGCAGTTCTTC. Its protein product is CSVEPSGASSYNEQFF.

V is TRBV25-1 and J is TRBJ1-6; D gene uncertain. The length of the CDR3 is 16 residues. The germline V gene encodes CDR1 MGHDK and CDR2 SYGVNS. V shed 3 bases and J shed 4 bases, with 13 bases lying between them. CDR3 region: CASSDGRVVYNSPLHF. CDR3 in DNA: TGTGCCAGCAGTGATGGGAGGGTCGTGTATAATTCACCCCTCCACTTT.

The J gene is TRBJ2-2, the V gene TRBV9, with D unclear. Trimming took off 4 bases at V and 4 bases at J, with 8 bases between the two ends. In germline, CDR1 is SGDLS, CDR2 YYNGEE. CDR3 length equals 13 residues. The CDR3 is CASSPQPTGELFF. CDR3 sequence (DNA): TGTGCCAGCAGCCCACAGCCCACCGGGGAGCTGTTTTTT. Based on the CDR3 plus reference TRBV9 and TRBJ2-2, the full variable domain is DSGVTQTPKHLITATGQRVTLRCSPRSGDLSVYWYQQSLDQGLQFLIQYYNGEERAKGNILERFSAQQFPDLHSELNLSSLELGDSALYFCASSPQPTGELFFGEGSRLTVL.

This clonotype turned up a few times. DNA for the CDR3: TGTGCCAGCAGCCAAGTCGGTGTGCCGGGGGAGCAGTTCTTC. It encodes CASSQVGVPGEQFF. The rearrangement joins TRBV3-1 to TRBJ2-1, with D possibly TRBD2 on 5 matching bases. This CDR3 region has 14 residues. Germline loops: CDR1 LGHDT, CDR2 YNNKEL (reference sequence). The V end was cut by 1 base, the J end by 10 bases, with 14 bases between.

This clonotype was seen a few times. This chain connects TRBV18 to TRBJ2-5; 8 bases match TRBD2. The J segment lost 4 bases and the V segment lost 0 bases, leaving 4 bases of the junction unmatched. From germline, CDR1 is KGHSH and CDR2 LQKENI. This CDR3 is 15 amino acids long. The CDR3 nucleotides read TGTGCCAGCTCACCACCCGGGCTAGCGGGAGAGACCCAGTACTTC. Amino acid sequence: CASSPPGLAGETQYF.

This sequence joins TRBV27 and TRBJ1-2; D ambiguous. Trimming took 5 bases from V and 4 from J, leaving 11 bases between them. CDR1 and CDR2 (germline): MNHEY, SMNVEV (reference sequence). The length of the CDR3 is 13 residues. The CDR3 loop reads CASSRAEGYGYTF. DNA of the CDR3: TGTGCCAGCAGTCGAGCCGAGGGCTATGGCTACACCTTC.

The rearrangement joins TRBV7-8 to TRBJ2-7; 9 positions match TRBD2. Per germline, CDR1 SGHVS and CDR2 FQNEAQ. This CDR3 is built from 15 residues. V gave up 1 base and J gave up 3 bases; unmatched junction bases: 4. The CDR3 DNA reads TGTGCCAGCAGCTTAGTCGTTAGCGGGAGCTACGAGCAGTACTTC. Its translation is CASSLVVSGSYEQYF.